The rows below give T cell receptor beta chains drawn from one sample of a study of blood T cell repertoires in COVID-19. The repertoire was sequenced with immunoSEQ multiplex PCR; TCRdb's copy has only in-frame clones and lacks some. The table shows fewer than 200,000 clones, with roughly 85% occurring only once. The specimen sequenced was peripheral blood. The receptors here all came from a man aged 35 to 55 with acute or convalescent COVID-19. Each CDR3 is given with its conserved first and last residue. The D gene is left open where the match is weak. Clone size is not always given. Where it is, it says once, few, many or a class for expanded clones.

CDR3 protein: CASSSQGGPTYEQYF; CDR3 DNA: TGTGCCAGCAGCTCACAGGGGGGGCCCACTTACGAGCAGTACTTC; clone size: NA; V gene: TRBV7-6; J gene: TRBJ2-7; D gene: NA
CDR3 protein: CATSKAGITGELFF; CDR3 DNA: TGTGCCACCAGTAAAGCAGGGATCACCGGGGAGCTGTTTTTT; clone size: NA; V gene: TRBV24-1; J gene: TRBJ2-2; D gene: NA
CDR3 protein: CAWVPTGGTYEQYF; CDR3 DNA: TGTGCCTGGGTTCCGACAGGGGGAACTTACGAGCAGTACTTC; clone size: NA; V gene: TRBV30; J gene: TRBJ2-7; D gene: TRBD1
CDR3 protein: CASSARLRGYTF; CDR3 DNA: TGTGCCAGCAGCGCGAGACTGAGGGGCTACACCTTC; clone size: NA; V gene: TRBV9; J gene: TRBJ1-2; D gene: NA
CDR3 protein: CATTTGVYTYEQYF; CDR3 DNA: TGTGCCACCACGACAGGGGTATACACCTACGAGCAGTACTTC; clone size: NA; V gene: TRBV25-1; J gene: TRBJ2-7; D gene: TRBD1
CDR3 protein: CAHSRGNEQFF; CDR3 DNA: TGTGCCCATAGCCGGGGTAATGAGCAGTTCTTC; clone size: NA; V gene: TRBV30; J gene: TRBJ2-1; D gene: NA
CDR3 protein: CASSRLDSDTGELFF; CDR3 DNA: TGTGCCAGCAGTCGACTGGATTCGGACACCGGGGAGCTGTTTTTT; clone size: NA; V gene: TRBV25-1; J gene: TRBJ2-2; D gene: NA
CDR3 protein: CASSFLAGGLTDTQYF; CDR3 DNA: TGTGCCAGCAGCTTCCTAGCGGGGGGGTTAACAGATACGCAGTATTTT; clone size: NA; V gene: TRBV7-9; J gene: TRBJ2-3; D gene: TRBD2
CDR3 protein: CATVQDRGGTEAFF; CDR3 DNA: TGTGCCACCGTTCAGGACAGGGGAGGGACTGAAGCTTTCTTT; clone size: NA; V gene: TRBV10-3; J gene: TRBJ1-1; D gene: TRBD1
CDR3 protein: CASSYSGQNSPLHF; CDR3 DNA: TGTGCCAGCAGTTACTCGGGGCAGAATTCACCCCTCCACTTT; clone size: NA; V gene: TRBV6-6; J gene: TRBJ1-6; D gene: NA
CDR3 protein: CASTKKGERTDTQYF; CDR3 DNA: TGTGCCAGCACCAAGAAGGGGGAGAGGACAGATACGCAGTATTTT; clone size: NA; V gene: TRBV11-2; J gene: TRBJ2-3; D gene: NA
CDR3 protein: CASSGRQGEKLFF; CDR3 DNA: TGTGCCAGCAGTGGGAGACAGGGCGAAAAACTGTTTTTT; clone size: few; V gene: TRBV2; J gene: TRBJ1-4; D gene: TRBD1
CDR3 protein: CASSLETGNGYTF; CDR3 DNA: TGCGCCAGCAGCTTGGAAACAGGGAACGGCTACACCTTC; clone size: NA; V gene: TRBV5-1; J gene: TRBJ1-2; D gene: NA
CDR3 protein: CASRAGNTEAFF; CDR3 DNA: TGTGCCAGCCGGGCGGGGAACACTGAAGCTTTCTTT; clone size: NA; V gene: TRBV7-3; J gene: TRBJ1-1; D gene: NA
CDR3 protein: CASSVRDRGVGNEQFF; CDR3 DNA: TGCGCCAGCAGCGTACGGGACAGGGGAGTGGGGAATGAGCAGTTCTTC; clone size: NA; V gene: TRBV4-1; J gene: TRBJ2-1; D gene: TRBD1
CDR3 protein: CASSYSGGSMNEQFF; CDR3 DNA: TGTGCCAGCAGTTACTCAGGGGGCTCAATGAATGAGCAGTTCTTC; clone size: NA; V gene: TRBV6-2/TRBV6-3; J gene: TRBJ2-1; D gene: TRBD1
CDR3 protein: CASSLARGLIEKLFF; CDR3 DNA: TGTGCCAGCAGCCTGGCCCGGGGACTGATAGAAAAACTGTTTTTT; clone size: NA; V gene: TRBV7-8; J gene: TRBJ1-4; D gene: NA
CDR3 protein: CASTLQGGSQFF; CDR3 DNA: TGTGCCAGCACTCTGCAGGGGGGATCCCAGTTCTTC; clone size: NA; V gene: TRBV2; J gene: TRBJ2-1; D gene: NA
CDR3 protein: CASSARTGGIGNTIYF; CDR3 DNA: TGTGCCAGCAGCGCCCGGACAGGGGGAATTGGAAACACCATATATTTT; clone size: NA; V gene: TRBV9; J gene: TRBJ1-3; D gene: TRBD1
CDR3 protein: CASSPRMTSTDEQYF; CDR3 DNA: TGTGCCAGCAGCCCCAGAATGACTAGTACAGACGAGCAGTACTTC; clone size: NA; V gene: TRBV7-2; J gene: TRBJ2-7; D gene: NA
CDR3 protein: CASSDQGLTYEQYF; CDR3 DNA: TGTGCCAGCAGTGATCAGGGTCTTACCTACGAGCAGTACTTC; clone size: NA; V gene: TRBV2; J gene: TRBJ2-7; D gene: NA
CDR3 protein: CASSPTQGASGYTF; CDR3 DNA: TGTGCCAGCAGCCCGACACAGGGGGCAAGTGGCTACACCTTC; clone size: NA; V gene: TRBV5-4; J gene: TRBJ1-2; D gene: TRBD1
CDR3 protein: CAISQGSWSTEAFF; CDR3 DNA: TGTGCCATCAGTCAGGGGTCGTGGAGCACTGAAGCTTTCTTT; clone size: NA; V gene: TRBV10-3; J gene: TRBJ1-1; D gene: NA
CDR3 protein: CASSPSRTGGMPQHF; CDR3 DNA: TGTGCCAGCAGCCCCTCAAGGACAGGGGGTATGCCCCAGCATTTT; clone size: NA; V gene: TRBV28; J gene: TRBJ1-5; D gene: TRBD1
CDR3 protein: CASSPPRAGGSYEQYF; CDR3 DNA: TGTGCCAGCTCACCACCGAGGGCGGGTGGCTCCTACGAGCAGTACTTC; clone size: few; V gene: TRBV18; J gene: TRBJ2-7; D gene: NA
CDR3 protein: CASSLGRGLSPLHF; CDR3 DNA: TGTGCCAGCAGCTTGGGTAGGGGACTCTCACCCCTCCACTTT; clone size: NA; V gene: TRBV27; J gene: TRBJ1-6; D gene: NA
CDR3 protein: CASSSGQGATGNTIYF; CDR3 DNA: TGTGCCAGCAGCTCGGGACAGGGGGCGACTGGAAACACCATATATTTT; clone size: NA; V gene: TRBV5-6; J gene: TRBJ1-3; D gene: TRBD1
CDR3 protein: CASSFRSEQYF; CDR3 DNA: TGTGCCAGCAGCTTCAGGTCCGAGCAGTACTTC; clone size: NA; V gene: TRBV7-2; J gene: TRBJ2-7; D gene: NA
CDR3 protein: CASSVAGTGVNYGYTF; CDR3 DNA: TGTGCCAGCAGCGTAGCGGGGACAGGGGTTAACTATGGCTACACCTTC; clone size: NA; V gene: TRBV9; J gene: TRBJ1-2; D gene: TRBD1
CDR3 protein: CASSSPGSGRVQFF; CDR3 DNA: TGTGCCAGCAGTTCACCCGGCAGCGGGAGAGTTCAGTTCTTC; clone size: NA; V gene: TRBV6-5; J gene: TRBJ2-1; D gene: TRBD2
CDR3 protein: CASSEGWDTDTQYF; CDR3 DNA: TGTGCCAGCAGCGAGGGGTGGGACACAGATACGCAGTATTTT; clone size: few; V gene: TRBV9; J gene: TRBJ2-3; D gene: NA
CDR3 protein: CASSLRTELNTEAFF; CDR3 DNA: TGTGCCAGCAGTCTCCGGACAGAACTGAACACTGAAGCTTTCTTT; clone size: NA; V gene: TRBV6-5; J gene: TRBJ1-1; D gene: NA
CDR3 protein: CASSHLDRNTEAFF; CDR3 DNA: TGCGCCAGCAGCCACCTAGACAGGAACACTGAAGCTTTCTTT; clone size: NA; V gene: TRBV4-1; J gene: TRBJ1-1; D gene: NA
CDR3 protein: CASSAQGLGNTIYF; CDR3 DNA: TGTGCCAGCAGTGCCCAGGGTTTAGGAAACACCATATATTTT; clone size: once; V gene: TRBV28; J gene: TRBJ1-3; D gene: NA
CDR3 protein: CASSYSSFQTQYF; CDR3 DNA: TGTGCCAGCAGTTACTCTTCCTTTCAGACCCAGTACTTC; clone size: NA; V gene: TRBV6-5; J gene: TRBJ2-5; D gene: NA
CDR3 protein: CASSTDSQYEQFF; CDR3 DNA: TGTGCCAGCAGCACAGATAGTCAGTATGAGCAGTTCTTC; clone size: few; V gene: TRBV14; J gene: TRBJ2-1; D gene: NA
CDR3 protein: CASSGRSGQPFETQYF; CDR3 DNA: TGCGCCAGCAGTGGCCGCTCCGGACAGCCGTTCGAGACCCAGTACTTC; clone size: NA; V gene: TRBV10-2; J gene: TRBJ2-5; D gene: NA
CDR3 protein: CASSLTGEREQPQHF; CDR3 DNA: TGTGCCAGCAGCTTGACAGGGGAGAGAGAACAGCCCCAGCATTTT; clone size: NA; V gene: TRBV7-2; J gene: TRBJ1-5; D gene: TRBD1
CDR3 protein: CASSRGTPRAGTDTQYF; CDR3 DNA: TGTGCCAGCAGCCGAGGGACTCCCCGGGCGGGCACAGATACGCAGTATTTT; clone size: NA; V gene: TRBV3-1/TRBV3-2; J gene: TRBJ2-3; D gene: NA
CDR3 protein: CAISDRKQGSGANVLTF; CDR3 DNA: TGTGCCATCAGTGACCGGAAACAGGGCTCTGGGGCCAACGTCCTGACTTTC; clone size: NA; V gene: TRBV10-3; J gene: TRBJ2-6; D gene: NA
CDR3 protein: CASSLNEQTRKQYF; CDR3 DNA: TGTGCCAGCAGCTTAAACGAACAGACCCGGAAGCAGTACTTC; clone size: NA; V gene: TRBV7-8; J gene: TRBJ2-7; D gene: NA
CDR3 protein: CASSLVRGMNTEAFF; CDR3 DNA: TGTGCCAGCAGCTTGGTAAGGGGCATGAACACTGAAGCTTTCTTT; clone size: NA; V gene: TRBV5-6; J gene: TRBJ1-1; D gene: NA
CDR3 protein: CATSRYSLSYQETQYF; CDR3 DNA: TGTGCCACCAGCAGGTATTCCCTGTCTTACCAAGAGACCCAGTACTTC; clone size: NA; V gene: TRBV15; J gene: TRBJ2-5; D gene: NA
CDR3 protein: CASRIMGAQETQYF; CDR3 DNA: TGTGCCAGCCGCATCATGGGGGCGCAGGAGACCCAGTACTTC; clone size: NA; V gene: TRBV2; J gene: TRBJ2-5; D gene: NA
CDR3 protein: CASSQAYGYTF; CDR3 DNA: TGTGCCAGCTCCCAAGCCTATGGCTACACCTTC; clone size: once; V gene: TRBV2; J gene: TRBJ1-2; D gene: NA
CDR3 protein: CASRAGDTEAFF; CDR3 DNA: TGTGCCAGCAGGGCGGGGGACACTGAAGCTTTCTTT; clone size: NA; V gene: TRBV5-4; J gene: TRBJ1-1; D gene: NA
CDR3 protein: CASSYMGSMNTEAFF; CDR3 DNA: TGTGCCAGCAGTTACATGGGGAGTATGAACACTGAAGCTTTCTTT; clone size: NA; V gene: TRBV6-5; J gene: TRBJ1-1; D gene: NA
CDR3 protein: CASRTEFNQETQYF; CDR3 DNA: TGTGCCAGCAGGACAGAATTTAATCAAGAGACCCAGTACTTC; clone size: NA; V gene: TRBV21-1; J gene: TRBJ2-5; D gene: NA
CDR3 protein: CASSFTESSYNEQFF; CDR3 DNA: TGCGCCAGCAGCTTTACAGAGAGCTCCTACAATGAGCAGTTCTTC; clone size: NA; V gene: TRBV5-1; J gene: TRBJ2-1; D gene: NA